The sequence of this TCR beta chain was determined in a study of a mutant IDH1 vaccine in newly diagnosed glioma. On this clone itself: Its specificity is not known.

Sequencing used immunoSEQ multiplex PCR; TCRdb keeps in-frame clones, though not all of them. The data show roughly 32,000 clones, with about three quarters seen just once and about 9.4% held by the top ten. The time point was: baseline, week 1 (first vaccination visit). Treatment noted: pre-vaccination baseline after standard-of-care therapy. Study findings and constraints: Changes in top peripheral clonotypes did not appear linked to pseudoprogression.

The V and J ends lost 5 bases and 2 bases respectively, with 8 bases between them. From germline, CDR1 is GTSNPN and CDR2 SVGIG (reference sequence). The CDR3 length is 12 residues. The origin of this receptor is a man aged 45-65 years with glioma. Some clones in this sample may be carry-over from other donors' samples. The V gene is TRBV30, the J gene TRBJ2-3; D is ambiguous. Sample: peripheral blood mononuclear cells (PBMCs), taken from a glioma patient treated with radiotherapy, temozolomide or both. The CDR3 protein is CAWARITDTQYF. The CDR3, as DNA: TGTGCCTGGGCCCGAATCACAGATACGCAGTATTTT. The full variable domain, rest sourced from reference TRBV30 and TRBJ2-3, is SQTIHQWPATLVQPVGSPLSLECTVEGTSNPNLYWYRQAAGRGLQLLFYSVGIGQISSEVPQNLSASRPQDRQFILSSKKLLLSDSGFYLCAWARITDTQYFGPGTRLTVL.